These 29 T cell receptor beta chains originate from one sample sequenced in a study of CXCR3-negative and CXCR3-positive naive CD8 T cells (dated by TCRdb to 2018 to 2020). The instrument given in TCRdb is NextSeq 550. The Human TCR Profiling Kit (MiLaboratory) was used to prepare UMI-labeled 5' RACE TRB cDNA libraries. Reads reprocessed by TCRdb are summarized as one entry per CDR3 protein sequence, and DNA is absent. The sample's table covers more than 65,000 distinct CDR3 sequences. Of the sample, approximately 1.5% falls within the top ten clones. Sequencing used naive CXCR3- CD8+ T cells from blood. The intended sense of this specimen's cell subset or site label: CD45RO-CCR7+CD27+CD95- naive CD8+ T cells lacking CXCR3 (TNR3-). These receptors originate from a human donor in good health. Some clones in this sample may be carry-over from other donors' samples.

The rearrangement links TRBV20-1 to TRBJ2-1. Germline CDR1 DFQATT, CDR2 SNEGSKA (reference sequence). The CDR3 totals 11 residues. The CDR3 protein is CSARKDYEQFF.

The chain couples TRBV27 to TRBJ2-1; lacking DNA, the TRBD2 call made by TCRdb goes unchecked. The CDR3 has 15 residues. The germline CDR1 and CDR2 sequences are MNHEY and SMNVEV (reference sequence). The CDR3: CASSLLAGVHNEQFF.

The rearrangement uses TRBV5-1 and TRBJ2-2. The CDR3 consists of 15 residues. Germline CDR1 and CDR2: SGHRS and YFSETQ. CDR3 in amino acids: CASSSSGPRTGELFF. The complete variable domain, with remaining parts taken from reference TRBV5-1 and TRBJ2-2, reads KAGVTQTPRYLIKTRGQQVTLSCSPISGHRSVSWYQQTPGQGLQFLFEYFSETQRNKGNFPGRFSGRQFSNSRSEMNVSTLELGDSALYLCASSSSGPRTGELFFGEGSRLTVL.

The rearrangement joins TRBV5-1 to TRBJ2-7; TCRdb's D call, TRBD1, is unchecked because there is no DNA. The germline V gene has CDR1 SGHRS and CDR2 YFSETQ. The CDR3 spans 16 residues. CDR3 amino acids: CASRVYLDRGLYEQYF.

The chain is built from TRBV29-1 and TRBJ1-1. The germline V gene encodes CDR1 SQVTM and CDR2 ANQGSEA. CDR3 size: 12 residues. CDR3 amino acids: CSVPRPPAEAFF.

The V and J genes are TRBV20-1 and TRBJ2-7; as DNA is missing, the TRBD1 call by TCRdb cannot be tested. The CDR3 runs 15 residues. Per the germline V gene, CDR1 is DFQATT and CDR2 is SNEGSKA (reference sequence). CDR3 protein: CSARVSSGGSYEQYF.

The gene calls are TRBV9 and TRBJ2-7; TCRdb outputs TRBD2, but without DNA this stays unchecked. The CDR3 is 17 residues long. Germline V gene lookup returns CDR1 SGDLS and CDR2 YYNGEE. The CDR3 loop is CASSGDAGTSGGYEQYF.

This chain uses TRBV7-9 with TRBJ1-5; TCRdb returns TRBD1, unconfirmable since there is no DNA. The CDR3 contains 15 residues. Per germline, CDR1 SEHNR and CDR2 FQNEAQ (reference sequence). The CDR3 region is CASSSTAGTNQPQHF.

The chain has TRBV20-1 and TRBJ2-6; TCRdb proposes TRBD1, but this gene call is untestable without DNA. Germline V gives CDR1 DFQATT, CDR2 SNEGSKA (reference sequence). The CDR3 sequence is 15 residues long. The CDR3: CSAPIGAAGANVLTF.

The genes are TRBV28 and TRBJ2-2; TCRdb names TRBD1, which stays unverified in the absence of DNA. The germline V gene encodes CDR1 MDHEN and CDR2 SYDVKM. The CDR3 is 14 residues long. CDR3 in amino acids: CASSLRGTAGELFF.

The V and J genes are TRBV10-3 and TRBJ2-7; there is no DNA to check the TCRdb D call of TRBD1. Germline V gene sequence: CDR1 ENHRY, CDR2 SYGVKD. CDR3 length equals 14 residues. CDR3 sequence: CAISETGAGYEQYF.

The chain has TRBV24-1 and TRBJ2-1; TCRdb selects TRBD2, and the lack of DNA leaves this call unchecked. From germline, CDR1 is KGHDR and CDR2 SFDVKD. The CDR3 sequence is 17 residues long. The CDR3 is CATSWGVGEGVDNEQFF.

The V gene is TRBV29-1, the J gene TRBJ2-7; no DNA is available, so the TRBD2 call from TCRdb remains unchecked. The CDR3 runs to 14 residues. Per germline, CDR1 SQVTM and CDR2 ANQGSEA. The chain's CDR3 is CSVEGLAGTYEQYF.

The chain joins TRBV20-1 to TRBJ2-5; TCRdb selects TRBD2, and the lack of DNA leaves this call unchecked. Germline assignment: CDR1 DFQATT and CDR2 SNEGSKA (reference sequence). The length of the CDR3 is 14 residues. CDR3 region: CSARSGRESETQYF.

This CDR3 is CASSLVSSGGAEQYF. The chain carries TRBV7-2 and TRBJ2-7; with no DNA, the TCRdb D assignment of TRBD2 cannot be verified. The germline V gene has CDR1 SGHTA and CDR2 FQGNSA. The CDR3 covers 15 residues.

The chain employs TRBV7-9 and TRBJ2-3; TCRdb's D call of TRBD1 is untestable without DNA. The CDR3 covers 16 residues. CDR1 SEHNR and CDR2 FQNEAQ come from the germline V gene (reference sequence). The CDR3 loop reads CASSYRTGGATDTQYF.

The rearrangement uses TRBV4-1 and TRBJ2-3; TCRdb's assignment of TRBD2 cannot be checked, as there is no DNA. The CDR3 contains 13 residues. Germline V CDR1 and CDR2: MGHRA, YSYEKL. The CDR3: CASRSERGDTQYF.

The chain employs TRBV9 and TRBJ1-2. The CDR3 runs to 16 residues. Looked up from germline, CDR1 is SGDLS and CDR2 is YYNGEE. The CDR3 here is CASSVEAAGSFYGYTF.

The CDR3 spells CASSPTGGYGYTF. V gene TRBV11-2 combines with J gene TRBJ1-2; without DNA, the TCRdb call of TRBD1 cannot be checked. The CDR3 has 13 amino acids. CDR1 is SGHAT, CDR2 FQNNGV, per germline. The whole variable domain, remainder taken from reference TRBV11-2 and TRBJ1-2, is EAGVAQSPRYKIIEKRQSVAFWCNPISGHATLYWYQQILGQGPKLLIQFQNNGVVDDSQLPKDRFSAERLKGVDSTLKIQPAKLEDSAVYLCASSPTGGYGYTFGSGTRLTVV.

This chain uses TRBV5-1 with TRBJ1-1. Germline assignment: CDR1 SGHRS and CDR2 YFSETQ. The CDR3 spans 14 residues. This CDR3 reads CASSLEGILTEAFF.

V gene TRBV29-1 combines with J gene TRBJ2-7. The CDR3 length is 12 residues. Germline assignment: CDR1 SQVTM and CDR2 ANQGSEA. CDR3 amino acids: CSVGRGDYEQYF.

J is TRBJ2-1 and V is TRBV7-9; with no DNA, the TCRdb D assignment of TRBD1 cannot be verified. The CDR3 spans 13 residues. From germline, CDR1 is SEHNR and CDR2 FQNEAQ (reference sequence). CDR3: CASSADRDLEQFF.

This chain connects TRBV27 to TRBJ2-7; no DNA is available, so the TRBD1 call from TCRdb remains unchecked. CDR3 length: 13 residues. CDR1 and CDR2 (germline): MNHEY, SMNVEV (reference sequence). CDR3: CASSPTGIYEQYF.

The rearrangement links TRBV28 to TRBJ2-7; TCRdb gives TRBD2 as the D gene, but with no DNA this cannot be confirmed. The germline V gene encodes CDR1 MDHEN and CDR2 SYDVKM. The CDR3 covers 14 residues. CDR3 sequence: CASSPGLAPGEQYF.

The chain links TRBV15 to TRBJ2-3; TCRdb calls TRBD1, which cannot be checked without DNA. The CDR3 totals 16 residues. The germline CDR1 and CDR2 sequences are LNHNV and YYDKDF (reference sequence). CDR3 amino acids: CATSREVAGVTDTQYF.

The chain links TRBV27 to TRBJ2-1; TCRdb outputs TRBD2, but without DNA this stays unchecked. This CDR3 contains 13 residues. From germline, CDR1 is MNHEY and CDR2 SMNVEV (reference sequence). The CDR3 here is CASAVRGYNEQFF.

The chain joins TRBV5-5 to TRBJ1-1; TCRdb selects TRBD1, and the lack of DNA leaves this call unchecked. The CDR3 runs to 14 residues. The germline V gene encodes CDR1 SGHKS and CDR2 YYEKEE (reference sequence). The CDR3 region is CASSLGGDYTEAFF. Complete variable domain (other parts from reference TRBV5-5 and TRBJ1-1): DAGVTQSPTHLIKTRGQQVTLRCSPISGHKSVSWYQQVLGQGPQFIFQYYEKEERGRGNFPDRFSARQFPNYSSELNVNALLLGDSALYLCASSLGGDYTEAFFGQGTRLTVV.

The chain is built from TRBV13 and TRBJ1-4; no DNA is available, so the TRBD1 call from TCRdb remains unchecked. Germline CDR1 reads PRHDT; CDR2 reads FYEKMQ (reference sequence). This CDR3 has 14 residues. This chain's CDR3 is CASSIDRGNEKLFF. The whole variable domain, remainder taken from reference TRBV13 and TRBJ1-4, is AAGVIQSPRHLIKEKRETATLKCYPIPRHDTVYWYQQGPGQDPQFLISFYEKMQSDKGSIPDRFSAQQFSDYHSELNMSSLELGDSALYFCASSIDRGNEKLFFGSGTQLSVL.

CDR3 sequence reads: CASSIPPGELFF. The rearrangement uses TRBV19 and TRBJ2-2. CDR3 size: 12 residues. The germline CDR1 and CDR2 sequences are LNHDA and SQIVND (reference sequence). Together with reference TRBV19 and TRBJ2-2, the CDR3 gives the full variable domain: DGGITQSPKYLFRKEGQNVTLSCEQNLNHDAMYWYRQDPGQGLRLIYYSQIVNDFQKGDIAEGYSVSREKKESFPLTVTSAQKNPTAFYLCASSIPPGELFFGEGSRLTVL.